The 31 T cell receptor beta chains reported below all come from one sample, sequenced in a study of blood T cell repertoires in COVID-19. Clones were read by immunoSEQ multiplex PCR, and TCRdb kept only the in-frame ones, dropping some. Here the sample spans over 450,000 clones, approximately 91% being singletons. The material sequenced was peripheral blood. The receptors shown here come from a woman aged 45-60 years with COVID-19, enrolled during active disease.

This clone occurred a few times. The CDR3 DNA is TGTGCCAGCAGCCCGGGACAGGACACCGGGGAGCTGTTTTTT. Translation: CASSPGQDTGELFF. The rearrangement links TRBV7-3 to TRBJ2-2; 8 bases map to TRBD1. V shed 5 bases and J 3 bases; nucleotides not matched to a gene: 2. Germline V gene lookup returns CDR1 SGHTA and CDR2 FQGTGA. The CDR3 totals 14 residues.

This chain connects TRBV4-1 to TRBJ2-3; TRBD2 agrees at 12 bases. The CDR3 is 16 residues long. Germline values: CDR1 MGHRA, CDR2 YSYEKL. Trimming at V came to 1 base and at J to 6 bases, leaving 5 bases not matched to a gene. The CDR3 coding sequence is TGCGCCAGCAGCCAAGGGCTAGCGGGGGGGCACGATACGCAGTATTTT. Its translation is CASSQGLAGGHDTQYF.

The V call is TRBV12-5, the J call TRBJ2-2; D is possibly TRBD2 (6 bases). CDR1 and CDR2 from the germline V gene are LGHNT and FRNRAP. Trimming stripped 0 bases from V and 3 bases from J, with 11 bases between. The CDR3 loop spans 16 amino acids. CDR3 amino acids: CASGLVAGPYTGELFF. CDR3 nucleotides: TGTGCTAGTGGTTTGGTGGCGGGGCCATACACCGGGGAGCTGTTTTTT.

The chain carries TRBV27 and TRBJ2-5, with TRBD2 as a possible D gene (6 bases). V dropped 2 bases and J dropped 4 bases, with 20 bases sitting between them. This CDR3 contains 17 residues. The germline gives CDR1 MNHEY, CDR2 SMNVEV (reference sequence). The CDR3 bases are TGTGCCAGCAGTTTAGGGGTGCCGGGACTTACCTCAGAGACCCAGTACTTC. It encodes CASSLGVPGLTSETQYF.

The chain has TRBV9 and TRBJ1-2; no firm D call. Germline-derived CDR1 and CDR2 are SGDLS and YYNGEE. The CDR3 spans 15 residues. Trimming took off 1 base at V and 8 bases at J, with 18 bases between the two ends. The DNA of the CDR3 is TGTGCCAGCAGCGTACTGCTAAACGGGGAAAGCGGCTACACCTTC. Its protein is CASSVLLNGESGYTF. The full variable domain, its missing parts supplied by reference TRBV9 and TRBJ1-2, is DSGVTQTPKHLITATGQRVTLRCSPRSGDLSVYWYQQSLDQGLQFLIQYYNGEERAKGNILERFSAQQFPDLHSELNLSSLELGDSALYFCASSVLLNGESGYTFGSGTRLTVV.

This chain joins TRBV5-6 and TRBJ1-1; D gene unclear. CDR1 SGHDT and CDR2 YYEEEE come from the germline V gene. V was trimmed by 4 bases and J by 7 bases, leaving 14 bases between them. This CDR3 contains 13 residues. The CDR3 loop reads CASSRYGVFEAFF. The CDR3 nucleotides are TGTGCCAGCAGCCGCTACGGGGTGTTTGAAGCTTTCTTT.

The chain is built from TRBV11-2 and TRBJ1-2; TRBD1 matches 7 bases. V lost 1 base to trimming and J lost 3 bases; unmatched junction nucleotides: 5. The CDR3 sequence is 15 residues long. Germline CDR1 is SGHAT and CDR2 is FQNNGV. The CDR3 sequence: CASSLGQGSHYGYTF. The CDR3 DNA reads TGTGCCAGCAGCTTAGGACAGGGAAGTCACTATGGCTACACCTTC.

The chain combines TRBV2 with TRBJ2-5; TRBD2 might be the D (5 bases). The CDR3 runs 14 residues. V was cut by 8 bases and J by 5 bases, with 18 bases left in between. The germline V gene encodes CDR1 SNHLY and CDR2 FYNNEI. This CDR3 is CASGTRNLPETQYF. The CDR3 nucleotides read TGTGCCAGCGGAACTAGGAACCTTCCGGAGACCCAGTACTTC.

Concerning this clone: The junction does not match germline at one end; this may be a read error. This chain joins TRBV6-5 and TRBJ2-3; 7 bases align to TRBD1. The CDR3 has 16 amino acids. From germline, CDR1 is MNHEY and CDR2 SVGAGI. This CDR3 is CASSYFGTAGEDTQYF. For the CDR3, the DNA is TGTGCCAGCAGCTACTTCGGGACAGCAGGGGAAGATACGCAGTATTTT.

V usage is TRBV27 and J usage is TRBJ2-2; 10 bases map to TRBD1. The CDR3 is 18 residues long. Germline lookup yields CDR1 MNHEY and CDR2 SMNVEV (reference sequence). V trimming: 5 bases; J trimming: 3 bases; junction bases outside the gene matches: 12. The CDR3 loop is CASSGVDRGQNDTGELFF. The CDR3 DNA sequence: TGTGCCAGCAGTGGGGTAGACAGGGGGCAAAACGACACCGGGGAGCTGTTTTTT.

This sequence joins TRBV7-8 and TRBJ1-4; D uncertain. CDR3 size: 14 residues. Germline lookup yields CDR1 SGHVS and CDR2 FQNEAQ. Trimming removed 4 bases at V and 4 bases at J, with 10 bases between. The CDR3, as DNA: TGTGCCAGCAGCTCAATACTCAATAATGAAAAACTGTTTTTT. Amino acid sequence: CASSSILNNEKLFF.

This chain joins TRBV30 and TRBJ1-2; no reliable D call. Trimming took 0 bases from V and 4 from J, leaving 6 bases between them. Germline values: CDR1 GTSNPN, CDR2 SVGIG (reference sequence). The CDR3 length is 12 residues. The CDR3 region is CAWSVQSYGYTF. Written as DNA, the CDR3 is TGTGCCTGGAGTGTACAGAGCTATGGCTACACCTTC.

The V and J genes are TRBV27 and TRBJ1-2; TRBD1 might be the D (6 bases). The CDR3 is 16 amino acids. The germline gives CDR1 MNHEY, CDR2 SMNVEV (reference sequence). Trimming pared 4 bases from V and 0 bases from J, leaving 15 bases between. CDR3 nucleotides: TGTGCCAGCAGTTCCTCTACGGACAGAGCTAACTATGGCTACACCTTC. Its protein is CASSSSTDRANYGYTF.

CDR3 residues: CASSDGTGSNQPQHF. The CDR3 bases are TGTGCCAGCAGCGACGGGACAGGAAGCAATCAGCCCCAGCATTTT. The J gene is TRBJ1-5, the V gene TRBV5-4; 8 nucleotides agree with TRBD1. Germline V gene data show CDR1 as SGHNT and CDR2 as YYREEE (reference sequence). J was trimmed by 1 base and V by 4 bases; bases with no gene match: 4. The CDR3 consists of 15 residues.

V usage is TRBV29-1 and J usage is TRBJ2-1, with a tentative D call TRBD1 (5 bases). Trimming took off 7 bases at V and 8 bases at J, with 18 bases between the two ends. The germline V gene has CDR1 SQVTM and CDR2 ANQGSEA. This CDR3 is built from 13 residues. The CDR3 coding sequence is TGCAGCGCCCGGCCCCCAGGGAACTATGAGCAGTTCTTC. Its translation: CSARPPGNYEQFF.

The chain carries TRBV5-1 and TRBJ2-2, with TRBD2 matching 11 bases. The CDR3 spans 18 residues. Germline loops: CDR1 SGHRS, CDR2 YFSETQ. V was clipped by 1 base and J by 5 bases; unmatched bases: 10. This CDR3 reads CASSLQLAGALGTGELFF. The CDR3 coding sequence is TGCGCCAGCAGCTTGCAACTAGCGGGGGCCCTAGGGACCGGGGAGCTGTTTTTT.

The chain links TRBV5-6 to TRBJ2-7, with D perhaps TRBD1 (7 bases). The CDR3 runs to 15 residues. V shed 4 bases and J shed 1 base, with 15 bases lying between them. Germline CDR1 reads SGHDT; CDR2 reads YYEEEE. This CDR3 reads CASSLQTGRSYEQYF. For the CDR3, the DNA is TGTGCCAGCAGCCTTCAGACAGGGAGGTCCTACGAGCAGTACTTC.

The CDR3 is CASSIVGLGYTF. Written as DNA, the CDR3 is TGTGCCAGTAGTATCGTGGGGCTTGGCTACACCTTC. The chain uses TRBV19 and TRBJ1-2; the D gene is possibly TRBD1 (5 bases). The V and J ends lost 3 bases and 7 bases respectively, with 9 bases between them. The CDR3 length is 12 residues. Germline V gene sequence: CDR1 LNHDA, CDR2 SQIVND (reference sequence).

The J gene is TRBJ2-1, the V gene TRBV7-9; 8 bases match TRBD1. The CDR3 spans 15 residues. Trimming took 5 bases from V and 3 from J; bases not matched to a gene: 6. CDR1 and CDR2 (germline): SEHNR, FQNEAQ (reference sequence). CDR3 in amino acids: CASSAPDRDYNEQFF. The DNA for the CDR3 is TGTGCCAGCAGCGCGCCGGACAGGGACTACAATGAGCAGTTCTTC.

The sample holds a few counts of this clone. The chain carries TRBV21-1 and TRBJ2-7; TRBD2 is taken as the D call from the table, unchecked against the DNA. TRBV21-1 is labeled a pseudogene. This CDR3 spans 13 amino acids. The CDR3 here is CASSEVYSYEQYF. Written as DNA, the CDR3 is TGTGCCAGCAGCGAGGTGTACTCCTACGAGCAGTACTTC.

This chain connects TRBV6-5 to TRBJ2-6; 7 positions agree with TRBD1. Germline V CDR1 and CDR2: MNHEY, SVGAGI. V shed 6 bases, J shed 2 bases, and the junction held 4 bases outside the gene matches. CDR3 size: 15 residues. CDR3 sequence (DNA): TGTGCCAGCAGAGGTACAGGGGCTGGGGCCAACGTCCTGACTTTC. The encoded protein is CASRGTGAGANVLTF.

This chain connects TRBV13 to TRBJ1-2; weak D call: TRBD1 (5 bases). This CDR3 is 15 amino acids long. Deletions cut 0 bases from V and 4 bases from J, with 12 bases between. CDR1 and CDR2 (germline): PRHDT, FYEKMQ (reference sequence). CDR3 protein: CASSLGRARAYGYTF. The CDR3 DNA follows: TGTGCCAGCAGCTTAGGCAGGGCGAGAGCCTATGGCTACACCTTC. The full variable domain, its missing parts supplied by reference TRBV13 and TRBJ1-2, is AAGVIQSPRHLIKEKRETATLKCYPIPRHDTVYWYQQGPGQDPQFLISFYEKMQSDKGSIPDRFSAQQFSDYHSELNMSSLELGDSALYFCASSLGRARAYGYTFGSGTRLTVV.

V and J are TRBV3-1 (or the pseudogene TRBV3-2) and TRBJ2-7; 11 nucleotides match TRBD2. There are 15 residues in the CDR3. Per the germline V gene, CDR1 is LGHDT and CDR2 is YNNKEL (reference sequence). The trim removed 4 bases at V and 3 bases at J, leaving 5 bases unmatched. The CDR3 DNA sequence: TGTGCCAGCAGCCCCTCAGGGACTAGCGGCTACGAGCAGTACTTC. Encoded protein: CASSPSGTSGYEQYF.

This rearrangement joins TRBV29-1 to TRBJ1-5; no definite D call. Per germline, CDR1 SQVTM and CDR2 ANQGSEA. The ends were cut back, 4 bases at V and 4 bases at J, with 11 bases in the middle. The CDR3 spans 13 residues. CDR3 sequence: CSVGGGSNQPQHF. The DNA of the CDR3 is TGCAGCGTTGGTGGCGGTTCAAATCAGCCCCAGCATTTT.

This sequence joins TRBV3-1 (or the pseudogene TRBV3-2) and TRBJ1-1, with D maybe TRBD1 (5 bases). CDR1 and CDR2 (germline): LGHDT, YNNKEL (reference sequence). The CDR3 consists of 16 residues. Trimming took off 0 bases at V and 1 base at J, with 12 bases between the two ends. CDR3 bases: TGTGCCAGCAGCCAAGAAGGAGGGGCGTCGAACACTGAAGCTTTCTTT. It translates to CASSQEGGASNTEAFF.

The chain uses TRBV6-2 or TRBV6-3 and TRBJ1-1, with 9 bases identical to TRBD1. V was clipped by 5 bases and J by 5 bases; unmatched bases: 18. This CDR3 is built from 18 residues. CDR1 and CDR2 (germline): MNHEY, SVGEGT. The CDR3 sequence is CASSLHGAGGQGRTEAFF. The CDR3 DNA follows: TGTGCCAGCAGTCTCCACGGGGCTGGGGGACAGGGACGGACTGAAGCTTTCTTT.

For the CDR3, the DNA is TGTGCCAGCAGTTTCAGGGGCACAGATACGCAGTATTTT. It codes for CASSFRGTDTQYF. The chain uses TRBV27 and TRBJ2-3; possible D gene TRBD1, 5 bases. Trimming took off 3 bases at V and 1 base at J, with 5 bases between the two ends. The germline gives CDR1 MNHEY, CDR2 SMNVEV (reference sequence). The length of the CDR3 is 13 residues.

The rearrangement uses TRBV2 and TRBJ1-4; D gene ambiguous. Between the trimmed V and J ends, which lost 1 base and 4 bases, there was a span of 13 bases. CDR1 and CDR2 (germline): SNHLY, FYNNEI. The CDR3 covers 16 residues. This chain's CDR3 is CASSEEALGGNEKLFF. Here the CDR3 DNA reads TGTGCCAGCAGTGAAGAGGCCCTGGGAGGTAATGAAAAACTGTTTTTT. The full variable domain, rest sourced from reference TRBV2 and TRBJ1-4, is EPEVTQTPSHQVTQMGQEVILRCVPISNHLYFYWYRQILGQKVEFLVSFYNNEISEKSEIFDDQFSVERPDGSNFTLKIRSTKLEDSAMYFCASSEEALGGNEKLFFGSGTQLSVL.

The rearrangement joins TRBV12-3 or TRBV12-4 to TRBJ1-1; 7 bases agree with TRBD1. V trimming: 6 bases; J trimming: 4 bases; junction bases outside the gene matches: 5. This CDR3 region has 13 residues. The CDR3 loop is CASSLDRATEAFF. For the CDR3, the DNA is TGTGCCAGCAGCCTTGACAGGGCCACTGAAGCTTTCTTT.

V gene TRBV3-1 (or the pseudogene TRBV3-2) combines with J gene TRBJ2-7, with D perhaps TRBD1 (7 bases). With 6 bases removed from V and 6 bases from J, the gap between germline ends came to 18 bases. CDR1 is LGHDT and CDR2 is YNNKEL in the germline V gene (reference sequence). CDR3 length: 14 residues. Here the CDR3 reads CASSPVQGGGEQYF. For the CDR3, the DNA is TGTGCCAGCAGTCCCGTCCAGGGGGGCGGCGAGCAGTACTTC.

The chain recombines TRBV9 with TRBJ1-1; the D gene is possibly TRBD1 (5 bases). Germline-derived CDR1 and CDR2 are SGDLS and YYNGEE. V was shortened by 0 bases and J by 5 bases, with 11 bases between the two germline ends. This CDR3 region has 14 residues. CDR3 residues: CASSVEGDETEAFF. The CDR3 DNA is TGTGCCAGCAGCGTAGAAGGGGATGAGACTGAAGCTTTCTTT.